Below are 22 T cell receptor beta chains sequenced from a single sample in a study of blood T cell repertoires in COVID-19. Assay used: immunoSEQ multiplex PCR; TCRdb lists only in-frame clones, some missing. Of fewer than 65,000 clones listed, roughly 90% are singletons. The sample taken for sequencing was peripheral blood. Source of these receptors: a man over 45 with acute or convalescent COVID-19.

This chain joins TRBV7-5 and TRBJ1-6; the table's D call, TRBD1, was not checked against the DNA. TRBV7-5 is a listed pseudogene. The CDR3 consists of 17 residues. CDR3 nucleotides: TGTGTCAGAAGCTCCGTCCCGGGACAGGGGGCTCGATCACCCCTCCACTTT. This translates into CVRSSVPGQGARSPLHF.

The chain employs TRBV29-1 and TRBJ2-3; no firm D call. Germline-derived CDR1 and CDR2 are SQVTM and ANQGSEA. The germline V and J ends were trimmed by 4 bases and 3 bases, with 5 bases remaining between them. The CDR3 length is 11 residues. For the CDR3, the DNA is TGCAGCGTTGTAGTAACAGATACGCAGTATTTT. Its protein is CSVVVTDTQYF.

This chain connects TRBV28 to TRBJ1-2; 12 bases fit TRBD1. Germline CDR1 MDHEN, CDR2 SYDVKM. J was trimmed by 6 bases and V by 3 bases; bases with no gene match: 8. This CDR3 comprises 16 residues. This chain's CDR3 is CASSFPRDRGRNGYTF. CDR3 bases: TGTGCCAGCAGTTTTCCGCGGGACAGGGGGCGGAATGGCTACACCTTC.

The V gene is TRBV5-5, the J gene TRBJ1-3; possible D gene TRBD1, 5 bases. The CDR3 contains 15 residues. The ends were cut back, 0 bases at V and 2 bases at J, with 9 bases in the middle. Germline V gene lookup returns CDR1 SGHKS and CDR2 YYEKEE (reference sequence). CDR3 protein: CASSLEGWAGNTIYF. As DNA, the CDR3 is TGTGCCAGCAGCTTGGAGGGGTGGGCTGGAAACACCATATATTTT.

The chain couples TRBV20-1 to TRBJ2-3, with 11 nucleotides matching TRBD2. The germline gives CDR1 DFQATT, CDR2 SNEGSKA (reference sequence). Trimming took 3 bases from V and 0 from J; bases not matched to a gene: 2. This CDR3 region has 15 residues. The CDR3 protein is CSASGTSGSTDTQYF. In nucleotides, the CDR3 is TGCAGTGCTAGTGGGACTAGCGGTAGCACAGATACGCAGTATTTT.

V and J are TRBV5-1 and TRBJ1-2; TRBD1 matches at 11 bases. CDR1 is SGHRS, CDR2 YFSETQ, per germline. This CDR3 comprises 14 residues. V lost 2 bases and J lost 8; bases outside the gene matches: 5. The CDR3 reads CASSFLGQGAGYTF. The CDR3 DNA is TGCGCCAGCAGCTTTCTTGGACAGGGGGCGGGCTACACCTTC.

The rearrangement joins TRBV2 to TRBJ1-1, with D tentatively TRBD1 (5 bases). The CDR3 extends over 14 amino acids. The ends were cut back, 7 bases at V and 1 base at J, with 13 bases in the middle. CDR1 SNHLY and CDR2 FYNNEI come from the germline V gene. CDR3 amino acids: CASNVGGGNTEAFF. The CDR3 nucleotides read TGTGCCAGCAATGTGGGGGGAGGGAACACTGAAGCTTTCTTT.

The V gene is TRBV24-1, the J gene TRBJ1-5; a possible D gene is TRBD1 (5 bases). Germline V CDR1 and CDR2: KGHDR, SFDVKD. The CDR3 is made up of 14 amino acids. V lost 1 base and J lost 4, with 7 bases in between. CDR3 in DNA: TGTGCCACCAGTGATTTATCAGGGAATCAGCCCCAGCATTTT. This sequence encodes CATSDLSGNQPQHF.

The rearrangement links TRBV6-5 to TRBJ2-7; D possibly corresponds to TRBD2 (6 bases). The CDR3 is made up of 13 amino acids. V lost 7 bases and J 5 bases, leaving 15 bases between the germline ends. CDR1 and CDR2 (germline): MNHEY, SVGAGI. This chain's CDR3 is CASITRGGNEQYF. The CDR3 DNA reads as TGTGCCAGCATAACCCGGGGAGGCAACGAGCAGTACTTC.

The CDR3 reads CASTQLGLAGGEEDTQYF. As DNA, the CDR3 is TGTGCCAGCACCCAATTAGGACTAGCGGGGGGCGAAGAAGATACGCAGTATTTT. The rearrangement uses TRBV27 and TRBJ2-3; 14 positions agree with TRBD2. Germline-derived CDR1 and CDR2 are MNHEY and SMNVEV (reference sequence). The CDR3 loop spans 18 amino acids. Germline trimming cut 7 bases from V and 5 bases from J; bases unmatched to any gene: 14.

The rearrangement links TRBV10-3 to TRBJ2-1; 10 nucleotides agree with TRBD2. The CDR3 consists of 16 residues. V dropped 4 bases and J dropped 8; count of bases not matched to a gene: 11. The germline gives CDR1 ENHRY, CDR2 SYGVKD. The CDR3 DNA is TGTGCCATCAGTGGGAGAGCGGGGGGGCCGGTAGATGAGCAGTTCTTC. Protein product: CAISGRAGGPVDEQFF.

The chain carries TRBV24-1 and TRBJ1-5; D is possibly TRBD1 (5 bases). Trimming stripped 5 bases from V and 5 bases from J, with 9 bases between. The germline CDR1 and CDR2 sequences are KGHDR and SFDVKD. The CDR3 has 13 residues. Here the CDR3 DNA reads TGTGCCACCAGTGTTACAGGTGATCAGCCCCAGCATTTT. It specifies CATSVTGDQPQHF.

The J gene is TRBJ2-1, the V gene TRBV21-1; the listed D gene, TRBD1, was not tested against the DNA. TRBV21-1 is an annotated pseudogene. The CDR3 spans 15 residues. CDR3 loop: CASSATGGPYNEQFF. CDR3 bases: TGTGCCAGCAGCGCCACAGGGGGACCCTACAATGAGCAGTTCTTC.

This chain connects TRBV2 to TRBJ2-5, with D perhaps matching TRBD2 (6 bases). In germline, CDR1 is SNHLY, CDR2 FYNNEI. The CDR3 runs to 12 residues. V was trimmed by 6 bases and J by 12 bases, leaving 17 bases between them. CDR3 sequence reads: CASSPRLEQEYF. The CDR3 coding sequence is TGTGCCAGCAGCCCTCGACTAGAACAGGAGTACTTC.

This chain joins TRBV27 and TRBJ2-7; 10 bases fit TRBD2. The CDR3 has 12 residues. The V gene's germline CDR1 is MNHEY and CDR2 SMNVEV (reference sequence). J gave up 3 bases and V 8 bases, and 1 base lay outside the gene matches. CDR3 region: CASSSGSYEQYF. Written as DNA, the CDR3 is TGTGCCAGCTCTAGCGGGAGCTACGAGCAGTACTTC.

This chain's CDR3 is CASSLTGTGGYEQYF. CDR3 sequence (DNA): TGTGCCAGCAGTTTAACCGGGACAGGGGGATACGAGCAGTACTTC. The V and J genes are TRBV27 and TRBJ2-7, with TRBD1 identical over 11 bases. Per germline, CDR1 MNHEY and CDR2 SMNVEV (reference sequence). The V segment lost 2 bases and the J segment 4 bases; nucleotides outside the gene matches: 4. CDR3 size: 15 residues.

This clone showed up just once. The chain uses TRBV30 and TRBJ2-7; the D is unclear. Germline CDR1 GTSNPN, CDR2 SVGIG (reference sequence). Trimming left V 2 bases short and J 0 bases short, with 8 bases between. The CDR3 runs 13 residues. The CDR3 is CAWSLGSSYEQYF. The CDR3 DNA reads TGTGCCTGGAGTCTTGGTAGCTCCTACGAGCAGTACTTC.

The chain links TRBV12-3 or TRBV12-4 to TRBJ2-7; TRBD2 matches 7 bases. The CDR3 covers 12 residues. Trimming took 6 bases from V and 4 from J; bases not matched to a gene: 3. This CDR3 reads CASSRGGYEQYF. CDR3 in DNA: TGTGCCAGCAGCCGGGGAGGGTACGAGCAGTACTTC.

The rearrangement joins TRBV20-1 to TRBJ2-7, with 8 nucleotides matching TRBD1. Trimming took 3 bases from V and 2 from J; bases not matched to a gene: 6. The CDR3 is 14 residues long. Looked up from germline, CDR1 is DFQATT and CDR2 is SNEGSKA (reference sequence). The CDR3 DNA sequence: TGCAGTGCTAGTCCGGGACAGGCCACCTACGAGCAGTACTTC. It translates to CSASPGQATYEQYF.

J is TRBJ2-5 and V is TRBV10-3, with 12 bases that match TRBD2. This CDR3 has 16 amino acids. The junction had 8 bases not matched to a gene; V was cut back by 5 bases and J by 4 bases. Germline V lookup: CDR1 ENHRY, CDR2 SYGVKD. CDR3 nucleotides: TGTGCCATCAGTCCCCACGGACTAGCGGGATTAGAGACCCAGTACTTC. It encodes CAISPHGLAGLETQYF.

This chain links TRBV7-2 with TRBJ2-7, with a possible D match to TRBD1 (6 bases). The length of the CDR3 is 15 residues. The ends were cut back, 4 bases at V and 4 bases at J, with 17 bases in the middle. Germline CDR1 SGHTA, CDR2 FQGNSA. CDR3 region: CASSSTPGQSYEQYF. CDR3 DNA: TGTGCCAGCAGCTCAACACCGGGACAAAGTTACGAGCAGTACTTC.

J is TRBJ2-3 and V is TRBV19; 8 bases are shared with TRBD1. CDR1 and CDR2 from the germline V gene are LNHDA and SQIVND (reference sequence). The CDR3 consists of 17 residues. J was trimmed by 0 bases and V by 0 bases; bases with no gene match: 5. DNA of the CDR3: TGTGCCAGTAGTATAGACGCAAACAGGGGGAGCACAGATACGCAGTATTTT. Its protein product is CASSIDANRGSTDTQYF. Full variable domain (remainder filled in from reference TRBV19 and TRBJ2-3): DGGITQSPKYLFRKEGQNVTLSCEQNLNHDAMYWYRQDPGQGLRLIYYSQIVNDFQKGDIAEGYSVSREKKESFPLTVTSAQKNPTAFYLCASSIDANRGSTDTQYFGPGTRLTVL.